The 16 T cell receptor beta chains below come from one sample, sequenced in a study of post-analysis software for immune sequencing data. Study conclusions and caveats: Patients carried roughly 5 TRBV segments more frequently than controls did, and TRBV5-6, TRBV5-1 and TRBV20-1 were among them.

These TCRs are of unknown antigen specificity. The authors incorporated unique molecular identifiers into the TCR beta cDNA libraries. Each CDR3 protein is one row after TCRdb ran MiXCR on the PCR reads. The top ten clones hold over 9% of a sample with approximately 630,000 distinct CDR3 sequences, around 64% of them seen once. The sample comprised blood. These receptors all stem from a girl aged 2-10 years with multiple sclerosis.

This clonotype was counted a few times. Relative to the germline gene, one junction end is altered; a read error may explain this. The genes are TRBV6-1 and TRBJ2-3; D possibly corresponds to TRBD1 (5 bases). Germline V CDR1 and CDR2: MNHNS, SASEGT. The CDR3 is 17 amino acids. CDR3 nucleotides: TGTGCCAGCAGTGTCCACCGTAAAGGGGCCGTTACAGGTACGCAGTATTTT. It translates to CASSVHRKGAVTGTQYF.

The chain carries TRBV14 and TRBJ2-1; no reliable D call. The CDR3 loop spans 14 amino acids. Looked up from germline, CDR1 is SGHDN and CDR2 is FVKESK. Trimming took 0 bases from V and 6 from J, leaving 9 bases between them. CDR3 sequence reads: CASSQEGNGNEQFF. In DNA, the CDR3 is TGTGCCAGCAGCCAAGAAGGTAATGGCAATGAGCAGTTCTTC.

This clonotype was seen just once. The chain is built from TRBV4-2 and TRBJ2-2, with a tentative D call TRBD2 (5 bases). The CDR3 totals 16 residues. Germline values: CDR1 LGHNA, CDR2 YNFKEQ. V gave up 3 bases and J gave up 1 base, with 12 bases separating them. The CDR3 protein is CASSQDRGKNTGELFF. The CDR3 DNA reads TGTGCCAGCAGCCAGGACCGGGGAAAGAACACCGGGGAGCTGTTTTTT.

The rearrangement uses TRBV12-3 or TRBV12-4 and TRBJ2-1, with 9 positions matching TRBD2. V shed 5 bases, J shed 4 bases, and the junction held 9 bases outside the gene matches. This CDR3 region has 16 residues. CDR3 DNA sequence: TGTGCCAGCAGTCTGGTGATGGCGGGAGGGTACAATGAGCAGTTCTTC. This translates into CASSLVMAGGYNEQFF.

The chain employs TRBV20-1 and TRBJ2-3; a weak D match, TRBD2 (6 bases). V shed 0 bases and J shed 3 bases, with 13 bases lying between them. There are 15 residues in the CDR3. Germline lookup yields CDR1 DFQATT and CDR2 SNEGSKA (reference sequence). The DNA for the CDR3 is TGCAGTGCTAGAGATATGCGGAGGGTAACAGATACGCAGTATTTT. It specifies CSARDMRRVTDTQYF.

The chain is built from TRBV15 and TRBJ1-1; D is possibly TRBD1 (5 bases). CDR1 is LNHNV, CDR2 YYDKDF, per germline (reference sequence). This CDR3 region has 16 residues. V was cut by 5 bases and J by 3 bases, with 19 bases left in between. The CDR3 protein is CATSRDSLQGYTEAFF. In nucleotides, the CDR3 is TGTGCCACCAGCCGGGACTCTCTTCAGGGTTACACTGAAGCTTTCTTT.

The genes are TRBV19 and TRBJ2-7; tentatively, D is TRBD1 or TRBD2 (5 bases each). This CDR3 region has 13 residues. Germline CDR1 is LNHDA and CDR2 is SQIVND (reference sequence). Trimming stripped 9 bases from V and 3 bases from J, with 15 bases between. The CDR3 nucleotides read TGTGCCAGCTCCGGGACGGCCGTCTACGAGCAGTACTTC. Translating it yields CASSGTAVYEQYF.

J is TRBJ2-5 and V is TRBV6-1, with TRBD1 matching over 10 bases. The J call may be mistaken, given a closer DNA end match to TRBJ2-7. From germline, CDR1 is MNHNS and CDR2 SASEGT. There are 14 residues in the CDR3. The CDR3, as DNA: TGTGCCAGCCGTCTGGGACAGGGGTTAGGCGAGCAGTACTTC. Amino acid sequence: CASRLGQGLGEQYF.

V usage is TRBV4-3 and J usage is TRBJ2-1, with 8 bases matching TRBD2. The CDR3 covers 15 residues. The germline V gene has CDR1 LGHNA and CDR2 YSLEER. The junction had 8 bases not matched to a gene; V was cut back by 4 bases and J by 6 bases. As DNA, the CDR3 is TGCGCCAGCAGCCCCATTCTCGGGGGGGCCAATGAGCAGTTCTTC. This translates into CASSPILGGANEQFF.

This chain links TRBV6-5 with TRBJ1-1; no clear D gene. Germline V lookup: CDR1 MNHEY, CDR2 SVGAGI. CDR3 length: 15 amino acids. V lost 0 bases and J 1 base, leaving 9 bases between the germline ends. Here the CDR3 DNA reads TGTGCCAGCAGTTACTCTGCGGGCCAGAACACTGAAGCTTTCTTT. This sequence encodes CASSYSAGQNTEAFF.

The chain has TRBV6-2 or TRBV6-3 and TRBJ2-3, with 9 bases lining up with TRBD2. Per the germline V gene, CDR1 is MNHEY and CDR2 is SVGEGT. Trimming at V came to 7 bases and at J to 1 base, leaving 9 bases not matched to a gene. CDR3 length equals 16 residues. CDR3 protein: CASTIRRLAGTDTQYF. The CDR3, as DNA: TGTGCCAGCACTATCAGAAGACTAGCGGGCACAGATACGCAGTATTTT.

The chain links TRBV12-3 or TRBV12-4 to TRBJ2-7, with 8 nucleotides matching TRBD1. Unmatched junction bases numbered 6, after V lost 6 bases and J lost 2 bases. The CDR3 totals 14 residues. In nucleotides, the CDR3 is TGTGCCAGCAGCCCCCCGACAGGGGCCTACGAGCAGTACTTC. Its protein product is CASSPPTGAYEQYF.

The chain combines TRBV11-3 with TRBJ2-4; 10 bases line up with TRBD2. Germline assignment: CDR1 SGHNT and CDR2 YENEEA. J gave up 7 bases and V 1 base, and 13 bases lay outside the gene matches. The CDR3 is 18 residues long. The CDR3 region is CASSLVVAGGPGRNIQYF. CDR3 in DNA: TGTGCCAGCAGCTTAGTGGTAGCGGGGGGTCCGGGAAGGAACATTCAGTACTTC.

The V gene is TRBV20-1, the J gene TRBJ2-7; 10 bases are shared with TRBD2. The germline gives CDR1 DFQATT, CDR2 SNEGSKA (reference sequence). V dropped 5 bases and J dropped 5; count of bases not matched to a gene: 12. The CDR3 totals 15 residues. CDR3 bases: TGCAGTGCTCGACCACCCGGGACTAGCGCCCACGAGCAGTACTTC. It encodes CSARPPGTSAHEQYF.

This clonotype was counted only a few times. The chain uses TRBV4-1 and TRBJ2-1, with D possibly matching TRBD2 (6 bases). Germline V CDR1 and CDR2: MGHRA, YSYEKL. There are 17 residues in the CDR3. Trimming stripped 1 base from V and 0 bases from J, with 13 bases between. The CDR3 loop is CASSQVLRRGSYNEQFF. CDR3 sequence (DNA): TGCGCCAGCAGCCAAGTCCTCCGGCGGGGCTCCTACAATGAGCAGTTCTTC.

V and J are TRBV15 and TRBJ2-2, with D unresolved. With 0 bases removed from V and 5 bases from J, the gap between germline ends came to 7 bases. This CDR3 has 14 residues. From germline, CDR1 is LNHNV and CDR2 YYDKDF (reference sequence). CDR3 coding DNA: TGTGCCACCAGCAGAGACGCGGCGACCGGGGAGCTGTTTTTT. As protein: CATSRDAATGELFF.